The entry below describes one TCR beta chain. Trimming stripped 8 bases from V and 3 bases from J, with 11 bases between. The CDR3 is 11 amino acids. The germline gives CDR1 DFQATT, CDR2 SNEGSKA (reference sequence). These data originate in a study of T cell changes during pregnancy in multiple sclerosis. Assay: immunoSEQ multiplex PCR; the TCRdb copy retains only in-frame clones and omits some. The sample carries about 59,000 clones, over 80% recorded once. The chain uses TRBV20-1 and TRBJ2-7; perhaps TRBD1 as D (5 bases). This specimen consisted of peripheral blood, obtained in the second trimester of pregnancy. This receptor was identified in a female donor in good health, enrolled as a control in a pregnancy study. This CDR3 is CSSSQGYEQYF. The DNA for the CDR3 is TGCAGTTCCTCTCAGGGCTACGAGCAGTACTTC.